This TCR beta chain stems from a study of T cells in Graves' hyperthyroidism and ophthalmopathy. About the study: Blood from the periphery was taken at initial diagnosis, before any treatment.

The PBMCs were taken from around 10 ml of fresh peripheral blood. TCR beta CDR3 sequences were amplified from RNA transcripts. Carried out on the TCR CDR3, a first-round RT-PCR used the HTBI primer set. Using its own MiXCR run on the multiplex PCR reads, TCRdb lists one record per CDR3 protein. The top ten hold about 14% of the sample, which has 550,000 to 650,000 distinct CDR3 sequences, around 15% seen once. CDR3 size: 18 residues. V gave up 0 bases and J gave up 6 bases; unmatched junction bases: 10. Germline-derived CDR1 and CDR2 are MGHRA and YSYEKL. The chain has TRBV4-1 and TRBJ2-1; 11 bases align to TRBD2. This TCR derives from a woman aged 40 to 50 with Graves' hyperthyroidism. The sequenced sample consisted of blood. In DNA form, the CDR3 reads TGCGCCAGCAGCCAAGATCTCACTAGCGGGAGCCTGGGCAATGAGCAGTTCTTC. Its translation: CASSQDLTSGSLGNEQFF.